This entry features one T cell receptor (beta chain) sequence. The data are from a study of blood T cell repertoires in COVID-19. Germline V lookup: CDR1 KGHDR, CDR2 SFDVKD. V was shortened by 4 bases and J by 6 bases, with 11 bases between the two germline ends. The CDR3 spans 13 residues. Method: immunoSEQ multiplex PCR; TCRdb's copy keeps in-frame clones and lacks some. The data hold roughly 100,000 clones, with approximately 82% observed a single time. This chain links TRBV24-1 with TRBJ2-5; tentatively, D is TRBD2 (5 bases). The TCR originated in a woman aged 80 or over with acute or convalescent COVID-19. The sample was peripheral blood. The CDR3 coding sequence is TGTGCCACCAGTGACCCAGAGCGGAAGACCCAGTACTTC. Amino acids: CATSDPERKTQYF.